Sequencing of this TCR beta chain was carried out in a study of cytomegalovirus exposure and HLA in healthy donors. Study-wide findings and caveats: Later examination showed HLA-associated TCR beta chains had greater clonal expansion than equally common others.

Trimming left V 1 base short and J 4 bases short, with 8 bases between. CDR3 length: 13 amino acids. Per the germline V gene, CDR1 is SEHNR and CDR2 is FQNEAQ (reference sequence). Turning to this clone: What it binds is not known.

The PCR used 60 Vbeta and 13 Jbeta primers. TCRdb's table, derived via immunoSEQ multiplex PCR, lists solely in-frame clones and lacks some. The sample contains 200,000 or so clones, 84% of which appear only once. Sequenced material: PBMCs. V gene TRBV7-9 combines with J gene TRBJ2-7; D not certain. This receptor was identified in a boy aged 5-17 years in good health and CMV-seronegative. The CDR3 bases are TGTGCCAGCAGCTTAGAAAGTCGGTACGAGCAGTACTTC. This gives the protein CASSLESRYEQYF.